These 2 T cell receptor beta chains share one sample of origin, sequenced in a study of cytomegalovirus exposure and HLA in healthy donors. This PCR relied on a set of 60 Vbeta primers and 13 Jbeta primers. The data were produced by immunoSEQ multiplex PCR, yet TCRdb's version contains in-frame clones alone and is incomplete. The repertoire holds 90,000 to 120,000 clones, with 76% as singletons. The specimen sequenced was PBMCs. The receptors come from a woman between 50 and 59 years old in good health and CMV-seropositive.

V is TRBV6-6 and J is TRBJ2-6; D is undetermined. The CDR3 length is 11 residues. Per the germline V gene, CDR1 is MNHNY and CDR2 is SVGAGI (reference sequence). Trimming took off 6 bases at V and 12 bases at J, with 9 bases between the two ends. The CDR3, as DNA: TGTGCCAGCAGCTCCTCCGGCGTCCTGACTTTC. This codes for CASSSSGVLTF.

DNA of the CDR3: TGTGCCAGTACCCGCTGGACAGGGGGTAATGAAAAACTGTTTTTT. This sequence encodes CASTRWTGGNEKLFF. The gene calls are TRBV19 and TRBJ1-4, with TRBD1 matching 10 bases. The CDR3 is made up of 15 amino acids. V gave up 7 bases and J gave up 4 bases; unmatched junction bases: 6. From germline, CDR1 is LNHDA and CDR2 SQIVND (reference sequence).